This T cell receptor (beta chain) is drawn from a study of human T cells and chemical hapten exposure. The length of the CDR3 is 14 residues. Trimming shortened V by 0 bases and J by 2 bases, and 7 bases separated the two germline ends. Germline CDR1 and CDR2: DFQATT and SNEGSKA (reference sequence). Noted time point: patch test 1, 2 weeks after DPC sensitization. As to treatment: therapeutic diphenylcyclopropenone sensitization with weekly scalp DPC. Non-pregnant alopecia patients aged 18 to 70, suitable for DPC therapy. Single cDNA molecules in the library carried unique molecular identifiers attached during preparation. Study processing details: With a range of 23,224 to 690,600, the median per sample was around 96,000 TCRs. TCRdb processed the RACE reads anew with MiXCR; each CDR3 protein has one entry. These V and J calls originate from TCRdb's pipeline instead of the authors' own analysis. The sample has just under 350,000 distinct CDR3 sequences, around 7% seen once.

The chain employs TRBV20-1 and TRBJ2-2; no clear D. The receptor comes from a woman aged 18-35 years with alopecia areata. Some clones in this sample may be carry-over from other donors' samples. The material was whole blood, obtained in connection with sensitization to the hapten diphenylcyclopropenone (DPC). The CDR3 here is CSAREGRNTGELFF. The CDR3 DNA follows: TGCAGTGCTAGAGAGGGCAGAAACACCGGGGAGCTGTTTTTT.